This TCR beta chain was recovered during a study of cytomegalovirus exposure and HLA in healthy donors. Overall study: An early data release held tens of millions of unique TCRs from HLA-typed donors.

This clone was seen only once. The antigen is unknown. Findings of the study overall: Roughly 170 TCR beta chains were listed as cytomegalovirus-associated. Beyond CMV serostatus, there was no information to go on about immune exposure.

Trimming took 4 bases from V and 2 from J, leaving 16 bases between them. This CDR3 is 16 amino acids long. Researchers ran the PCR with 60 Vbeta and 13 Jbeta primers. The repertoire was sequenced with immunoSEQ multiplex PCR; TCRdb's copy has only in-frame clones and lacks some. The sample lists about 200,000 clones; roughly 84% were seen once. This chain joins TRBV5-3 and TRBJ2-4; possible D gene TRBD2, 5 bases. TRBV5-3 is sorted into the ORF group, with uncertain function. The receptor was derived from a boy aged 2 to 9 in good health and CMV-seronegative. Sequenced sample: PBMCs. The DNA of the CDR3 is TGTGCCAGAAGCACTCCCGGGAAATTACCCAAAAACATTCAGTACTTC. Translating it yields CARSTPGKLPKNIQYF.